The TCR beta chain described here comes from a study of blood T cell repertoires in COVID-19. Overall study context: Material from acute and convalescent COVID-19 was sourced from the United States, Italy and Spain.

The length of the CDR3 is 15 residues. Germline V gene lookup returns CDR1 SGHNT and CDR2 YYREEE (reference sequence). The V and J ends lost 0 bases and 5 bases respectively, with 12 bases between them. Data came from immunoSEQ multiplex PCR; TCRdb stores just in-frame clones and leaves some out. Of 350,000 or so clones detected, roughly 90% appear once; the ten largest clones hold approximately 1%. Recruitment covered about 26 US areas and drew participants whose ages spanned about 18 to 89 years. A case of COVID-19 had been met by exposed participants within 2 weeks before study entry. Material for sequencing was PBMCs or T cells enriched from blood (not recorded which). V and J are TRBV5-4 and TRBJ1-5; D ambiguous. The sequence was obtained from a woman under 40 who had been exposed to COVID-19. CDR3 DNA: TGTGCCAGCAGCTTGGGGGAGTCCAGTGATCAGCCCCAGCATTTT. Protein product: CASSLGESSDQPQHF.